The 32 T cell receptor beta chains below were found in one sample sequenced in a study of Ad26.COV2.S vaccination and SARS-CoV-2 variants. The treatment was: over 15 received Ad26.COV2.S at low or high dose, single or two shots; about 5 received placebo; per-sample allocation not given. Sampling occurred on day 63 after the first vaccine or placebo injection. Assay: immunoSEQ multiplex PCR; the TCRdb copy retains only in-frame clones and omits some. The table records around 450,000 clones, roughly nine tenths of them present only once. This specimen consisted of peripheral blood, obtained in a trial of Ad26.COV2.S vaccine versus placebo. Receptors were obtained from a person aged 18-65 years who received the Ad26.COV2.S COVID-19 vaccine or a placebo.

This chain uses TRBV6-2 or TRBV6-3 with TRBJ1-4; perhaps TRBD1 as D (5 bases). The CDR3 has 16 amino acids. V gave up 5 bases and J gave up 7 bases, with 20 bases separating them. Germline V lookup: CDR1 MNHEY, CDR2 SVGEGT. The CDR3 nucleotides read TGTGCCAGCAGTACAACGTCGAGACAGAGGTTTGAAAAACTGTTTTTT. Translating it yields CASSTTSRQRFEKLFF.

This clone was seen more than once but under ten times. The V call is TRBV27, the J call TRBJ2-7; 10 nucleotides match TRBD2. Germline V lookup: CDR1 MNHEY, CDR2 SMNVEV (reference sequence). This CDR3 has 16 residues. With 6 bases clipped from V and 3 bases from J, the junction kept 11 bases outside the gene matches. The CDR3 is CASSPRLAGVIYEQYV. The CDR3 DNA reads TGTGCCAGCAGCCCCCGGCTAGCGGGAGTCATCTACGAGCAGTACGTC.

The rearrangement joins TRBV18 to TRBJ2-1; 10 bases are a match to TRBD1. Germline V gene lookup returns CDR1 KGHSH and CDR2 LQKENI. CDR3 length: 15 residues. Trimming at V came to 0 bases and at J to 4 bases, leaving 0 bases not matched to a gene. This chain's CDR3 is CASSPPGQGYNEQFF. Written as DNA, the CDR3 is TGTGCCAGCTCACCACCGGGACAGGGGTACAATGAGCAGTTCTTC. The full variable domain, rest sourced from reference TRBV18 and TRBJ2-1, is NAGVMQNPRHLVRRRGQEARLRCSPMKGHSHVYWYRQLPEEGLKFMVYLQKENIIDESGMPKERFSAEFPKEGPSILRIQQVVRGDSAAYFCASSPPGQGYNEQFFGPGTRLTVL.

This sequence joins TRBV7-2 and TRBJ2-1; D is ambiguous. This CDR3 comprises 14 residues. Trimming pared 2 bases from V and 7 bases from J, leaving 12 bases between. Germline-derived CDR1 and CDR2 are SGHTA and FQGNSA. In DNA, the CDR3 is TGTGCCAGCAGCTTAACTATCGTAATAAATGAGCAGTTCTTC. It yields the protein CASSLTIVINEQFF.

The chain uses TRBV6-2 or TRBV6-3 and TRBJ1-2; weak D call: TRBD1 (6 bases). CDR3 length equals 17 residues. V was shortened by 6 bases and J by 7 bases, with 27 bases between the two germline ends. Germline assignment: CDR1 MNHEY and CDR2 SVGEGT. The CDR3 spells CASSPLGTRGSLGGYTF. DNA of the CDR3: TGTGCCAGCAGCCCACTCGGGACACGGGGGTCCCTCGGTGGCTACACCTTC.

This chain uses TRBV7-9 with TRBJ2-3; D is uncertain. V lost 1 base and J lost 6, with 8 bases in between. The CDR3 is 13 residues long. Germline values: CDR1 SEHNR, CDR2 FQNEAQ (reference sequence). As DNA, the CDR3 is TGTGCCAGCAGCTTAGGTCCCCAGGATACGCAGTATTTT. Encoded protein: CASSLGPQDTQYF. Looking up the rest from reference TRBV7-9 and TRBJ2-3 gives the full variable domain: DTGVSQNPRHKITKRGQNVTFRCDPISEHNRLYWYRQTLGQGPEFLTYFQNEAQLEKSRLLSDRFSAERPKGSFSTLEIQRTEQGDSAMYLCASSLGPQDTQYFGPGTRLTVL.

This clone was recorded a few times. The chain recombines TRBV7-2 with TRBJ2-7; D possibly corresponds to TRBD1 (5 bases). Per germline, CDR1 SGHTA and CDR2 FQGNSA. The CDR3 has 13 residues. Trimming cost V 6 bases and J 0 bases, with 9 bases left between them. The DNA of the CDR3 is TGTGCCAGCAGTTACACAGGCTCCTACGAGCAGTACGTC. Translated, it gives CASSYTGSYEQYV.

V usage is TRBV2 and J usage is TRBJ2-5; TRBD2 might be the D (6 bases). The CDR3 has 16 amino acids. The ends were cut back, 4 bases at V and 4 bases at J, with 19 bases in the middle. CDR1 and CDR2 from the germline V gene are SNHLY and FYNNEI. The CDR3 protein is CASSVGGGGAGETQYF. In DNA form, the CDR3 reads TGTGCCAGCAGTGTTGGCGGCGGAGGGGCGGGAGAGACCCAGTACTTC.

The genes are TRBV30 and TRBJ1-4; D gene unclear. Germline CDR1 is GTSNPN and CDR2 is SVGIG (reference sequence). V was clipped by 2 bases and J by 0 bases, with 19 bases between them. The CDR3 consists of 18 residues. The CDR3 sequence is CAWSPGYAQTPTNEKLFF. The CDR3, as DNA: TGTGCCTGGAGTCCGGGGTACGCACAAACCCCAACTAATGAAAAACTGTTTTTT.

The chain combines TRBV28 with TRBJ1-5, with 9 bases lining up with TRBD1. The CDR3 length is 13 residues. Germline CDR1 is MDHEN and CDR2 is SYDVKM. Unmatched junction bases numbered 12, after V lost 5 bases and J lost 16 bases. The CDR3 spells CASSQQGQGRGHF. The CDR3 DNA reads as TGTGCCAGCAGTCAACAAGGACAGGGGCGAGGACATTTT.

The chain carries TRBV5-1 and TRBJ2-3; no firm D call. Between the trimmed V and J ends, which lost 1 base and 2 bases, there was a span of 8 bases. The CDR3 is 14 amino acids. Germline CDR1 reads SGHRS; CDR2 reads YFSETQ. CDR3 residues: CASSLSRATDTQYF. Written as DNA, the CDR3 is TGCGCCAGCAGCTTGTCCCGAGCCACAGATACGCAGTATTTT.

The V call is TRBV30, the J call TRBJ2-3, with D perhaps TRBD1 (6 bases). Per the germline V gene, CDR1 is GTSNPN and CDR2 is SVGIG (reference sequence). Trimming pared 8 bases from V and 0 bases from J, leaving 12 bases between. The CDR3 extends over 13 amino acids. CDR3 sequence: CARGQYSTDTQYF. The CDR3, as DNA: TGTGCCCGCGGACAGTATAGCACAGATACGCAGTATTTT.

CDR3 sequence (DNA): TGTGCTAGTGGTTTGATGGTAAGAAGCAATGAAGATACGCAGTATTTT. It codes for CASGLMVRSNEDTQYF. J is TRBJ2-3 and V is TRBV12-5; no clear D gene. Trimming shortened V by 2 bases and J by 5 bases, and 17 bases separated the two germline ends. This CDR3 comprises 16 residues. From germline, CDR1 is LGHNT and CDR2 FRNRAP.

CDR3 nucleotides: TGCAGTGCCGGGGACGTTGGGGAAGCTTTCTTT. This gives the protein CSAGDVGEAFF. The rearrangement joins TRBV20-1 to TRBJ1-1; D might be TRBD1 (5 bases). The germline V gene has CDR1 DFQATT and CDR2 SNEGSKA (reference sequence). Trimming removed 6 bases from V and 8 bases from J, with 13 bases in between. There are 11 residues in the CDR3.

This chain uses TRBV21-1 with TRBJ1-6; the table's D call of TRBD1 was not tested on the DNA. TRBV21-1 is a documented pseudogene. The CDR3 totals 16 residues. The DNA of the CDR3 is TGTGCCAGCAGCAAGGCTAGACAGGGGAGTAATTCACCCCTCCACTTT. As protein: CASSKARQGSNSPLHF.

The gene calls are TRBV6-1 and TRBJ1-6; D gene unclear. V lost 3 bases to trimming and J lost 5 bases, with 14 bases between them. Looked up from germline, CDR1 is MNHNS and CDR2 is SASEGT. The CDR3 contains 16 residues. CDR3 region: CASSDLGLYHNSPLHF. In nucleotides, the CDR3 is TGTGCCAGCAGTGATCTTGGGCTCTACCATAATTCACCCCTCCACTTT.

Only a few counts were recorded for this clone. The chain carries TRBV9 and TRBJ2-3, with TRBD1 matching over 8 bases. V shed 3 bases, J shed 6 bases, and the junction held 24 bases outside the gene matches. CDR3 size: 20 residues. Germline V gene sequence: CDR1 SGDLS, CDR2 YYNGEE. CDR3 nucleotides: TGTGCCAGCAGCGCTCAGATGGGTCGGGAACAGGACAGGGCACGTGATACGCAGTATTTT. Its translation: CASSAQMGREQDRARDTQYF.

The CDR3 reads CASSPNGGKLFF. The CDR3 DNA reads as TGTGCCAGCAGCCCCAATGGGGGAAAACTGTTTTTT. The chain has TRBV7-2 and TRBJ1-4; D perhaps matches TRBD1 (5 bases). The CDR3 has 12 residues. From germline, CDR1 is SGHTA and CDR2 FQGNSA. The ends were cut back, 5 bases at V and 10 bases at J, with 11 bases in the middle.

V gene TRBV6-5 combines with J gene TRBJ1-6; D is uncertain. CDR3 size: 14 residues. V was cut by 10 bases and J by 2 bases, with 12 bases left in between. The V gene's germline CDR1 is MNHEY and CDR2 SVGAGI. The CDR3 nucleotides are TGTGCCACCATAACCAGCACCTATAATTCACCCCTCCACTTT. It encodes CATITSTYNSPLHF.

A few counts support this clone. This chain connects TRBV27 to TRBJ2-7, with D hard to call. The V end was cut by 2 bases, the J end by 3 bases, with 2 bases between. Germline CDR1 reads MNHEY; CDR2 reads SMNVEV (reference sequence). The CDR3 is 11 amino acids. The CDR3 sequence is CASSLHYEQYV. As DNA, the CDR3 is TGTGCCAGCAGTTTACACTACGAGCAGTACGTC.

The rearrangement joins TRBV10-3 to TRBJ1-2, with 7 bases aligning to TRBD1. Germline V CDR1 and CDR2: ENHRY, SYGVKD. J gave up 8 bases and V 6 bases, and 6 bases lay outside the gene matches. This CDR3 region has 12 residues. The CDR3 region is CAIRDTGDGYTF. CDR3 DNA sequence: TGTGCCATCAGGGATACAGGGGACGGCTACACCTTC.

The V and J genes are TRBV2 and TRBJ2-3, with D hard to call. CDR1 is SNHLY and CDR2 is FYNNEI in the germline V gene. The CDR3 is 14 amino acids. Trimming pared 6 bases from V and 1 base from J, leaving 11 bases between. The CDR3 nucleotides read TGTGCCAGCAGCCCTATGACTCGCACAGATACGCAGTATTTT. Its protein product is CASSPMTRTDTQYF.

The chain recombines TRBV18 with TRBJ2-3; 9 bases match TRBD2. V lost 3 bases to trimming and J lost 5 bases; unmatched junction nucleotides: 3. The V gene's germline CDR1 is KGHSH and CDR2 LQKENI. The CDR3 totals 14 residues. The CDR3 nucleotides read TGTGCCAGCTCACCGACGACTAGCGGAGATACGCAGTATTTT. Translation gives CASSPTTSGDTQYF.

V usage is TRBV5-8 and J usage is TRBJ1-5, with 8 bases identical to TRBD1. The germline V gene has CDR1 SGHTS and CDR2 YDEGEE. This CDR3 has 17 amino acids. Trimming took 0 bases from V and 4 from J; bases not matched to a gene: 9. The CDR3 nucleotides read TGTGCCAGCAGCTTGGGTCCGGACAGGGTGCTTAATCAGCCCCAGCATTTT. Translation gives CASSLGPDRVLNQPQHF.

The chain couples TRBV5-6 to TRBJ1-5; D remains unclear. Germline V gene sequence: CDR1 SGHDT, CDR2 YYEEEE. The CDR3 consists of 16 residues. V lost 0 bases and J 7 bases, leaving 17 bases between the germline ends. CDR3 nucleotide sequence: TGTGCCAGCAGCTTGGGTAACCCAATCGAAGGGCAGCCCCAGCATTTT. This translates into CASSLGNPIEGQPQHF.

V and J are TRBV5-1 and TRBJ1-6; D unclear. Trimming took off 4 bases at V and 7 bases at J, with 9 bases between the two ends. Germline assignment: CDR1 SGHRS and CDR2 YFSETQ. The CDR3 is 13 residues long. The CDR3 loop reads CASSPLSNSPLHF. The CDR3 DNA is TGCGCCAGCAGCCCACTCAGCAATTCACCCCTCCACTTT. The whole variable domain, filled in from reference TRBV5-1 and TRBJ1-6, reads KAGVTQTPRYLIKTRGQQVTLSCSPISGHRSVSWYQQTPGQGLQFLFEYFSETQRNKGNFPGRFSGRQFSNSRSEMNVSTLELGDSALYLCASSPLSNSPLHFGNGTRLTVT.

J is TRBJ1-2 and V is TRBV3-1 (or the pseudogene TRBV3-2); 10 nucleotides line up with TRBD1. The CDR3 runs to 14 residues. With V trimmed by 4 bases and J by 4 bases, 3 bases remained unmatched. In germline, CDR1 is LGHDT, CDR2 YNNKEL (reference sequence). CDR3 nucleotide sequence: TGTGCCAGCAGCCTCGGGACAGGGGTCTATGGCTACACCTTC. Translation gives CASSLGTGVYGYTF.

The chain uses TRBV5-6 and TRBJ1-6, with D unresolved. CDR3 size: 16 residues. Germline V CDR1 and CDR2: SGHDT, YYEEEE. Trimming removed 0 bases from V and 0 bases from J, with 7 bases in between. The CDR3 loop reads CASSLVGSSYNSPLHF. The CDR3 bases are TGTGCCAGCAGCTTGGTGGGGAGCTCCTATAATTCACCCCTCCACTTT. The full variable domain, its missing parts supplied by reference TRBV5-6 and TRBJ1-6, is DAGVTQSPTHLIKTRGQQVTLRCSPKSGHDTVSWYQQALGQGPQFIFQYYEEEERQRGNFPDRFSGHQFPNYSSELNVNALLLGDSALYLCASSLVGSSYNSPLHFGNGTRLTVT.

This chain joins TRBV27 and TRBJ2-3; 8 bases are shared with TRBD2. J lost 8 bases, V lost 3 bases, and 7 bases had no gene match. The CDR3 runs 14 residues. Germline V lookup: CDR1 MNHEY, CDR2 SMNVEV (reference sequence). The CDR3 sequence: CASSLGGSGGTQYF. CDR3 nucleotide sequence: TGTGCCAGCAGTTTGGGCGGGAGCGGGGGTACGCAGTATTTT.

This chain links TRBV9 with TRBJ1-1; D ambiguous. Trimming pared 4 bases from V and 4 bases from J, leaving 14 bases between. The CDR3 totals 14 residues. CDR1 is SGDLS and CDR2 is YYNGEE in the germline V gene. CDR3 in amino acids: CASSPGVAGTEAFF. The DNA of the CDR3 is TGTGCCAGCAGCCCCGGTGTGGCGGGCACTGAAGCTTTCTTT.

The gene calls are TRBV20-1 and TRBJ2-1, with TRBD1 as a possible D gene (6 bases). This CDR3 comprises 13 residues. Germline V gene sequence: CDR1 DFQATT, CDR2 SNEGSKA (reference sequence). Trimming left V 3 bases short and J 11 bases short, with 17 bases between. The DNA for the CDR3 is TGCAGTGCTAGTGAAATCTCACGGGACAAGCAGTTCTTC. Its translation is CSASEISRDKQFF.

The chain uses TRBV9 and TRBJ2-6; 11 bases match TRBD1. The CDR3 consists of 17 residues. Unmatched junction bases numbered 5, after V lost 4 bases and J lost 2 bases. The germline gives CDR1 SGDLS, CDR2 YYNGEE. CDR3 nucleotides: TGTGCCAGCAGCTCCCGGACAGGGGGCCCTGGGGCCAACGTCCTGACTTTC. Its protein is CASSSRTGGPGANVLTF.